This T cell receptor beta chain appears in the sequencing data of a study of T cells after posttransplantation cyclophosphamide. Findings of the study overall: Recipient CMV seropositivity and CMV reactivation strongly tracked TRB clonality.

Busulfan-fludarabine conditioning, marrow transplant, and cyclophosphamide on days +3 and +4 were administered. For this clone: What it recognizes is unknown.

Germline V lookup: CDR1 SGDLS, CDR2 YYNGEE. Trimming at V came to 2 bases and at J to 7 bases, leaving 9 bases not matched to a gene. There are 14 residues in the CDR3. The table came from immunoSEQ multiplex PCR; TCRdb's copy has only in-frame clones and leaves some out. Of 35,000 to 45,000 clones detected, just under 80% appear once; the ten largest clones hold roughly 8.7%. This TCR derives from a female patient in her thirties or forties who received an allogeneic stem cell transplant from a related donor, was CMV-positive, and had no GVHD. Some T cells could come from the graft donor. V gene TRBV9 combines with J gene TRBJ2-7, with 7 bases identical to TRBD2. Specimen: CD4+ T cells sorted from blood, collected 1,900 to 2,000 days after a stem cell transplant with posttransplant cyclophosphamide. DNA of the CDR3: TGTGCCAGCAGCGTGGGCGGGGGTGATGGGGAGCAGTACTTC. Protein: CASSVGGGDGEQYF.